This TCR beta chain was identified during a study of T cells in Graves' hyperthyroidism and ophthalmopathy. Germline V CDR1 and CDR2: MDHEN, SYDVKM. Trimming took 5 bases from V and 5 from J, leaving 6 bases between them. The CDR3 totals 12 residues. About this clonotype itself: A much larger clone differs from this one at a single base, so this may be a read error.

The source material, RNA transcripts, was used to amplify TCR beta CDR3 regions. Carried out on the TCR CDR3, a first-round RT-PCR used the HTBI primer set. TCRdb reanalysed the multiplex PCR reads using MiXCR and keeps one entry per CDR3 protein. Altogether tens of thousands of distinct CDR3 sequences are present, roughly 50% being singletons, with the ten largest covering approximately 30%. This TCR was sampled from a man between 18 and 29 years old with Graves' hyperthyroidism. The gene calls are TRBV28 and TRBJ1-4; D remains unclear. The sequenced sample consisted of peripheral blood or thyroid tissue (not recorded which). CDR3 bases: TGTGCCAGCAGTGCCCCGAATGAAAAACTGTTTTTT. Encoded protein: CASSAPNEKLFF.